The 7 T cell receptor beta chains below were found in one sample sequenced in a study of neoadjuvant anti-PD-1 for oral cavity cancer. TCRdb keeps only in-frame clones here, not all; method: immunoSEQ multiplex PCR. The sample holds over 8,500 clones; over 50% are singletons and the top ten take about 8.6%. This sample comprised tumor tissue, obtained before nivolumab (anti-PD-1) treatment. All receptors derive from a person between 35 and 79 years old with oral cavity squamous cell carcinoma.

This clone has more than one count but fewer than ten. The rearrangement uses TRBV2 and TRBJ1-5; 7 nucleotides line up with TRBD1. The CDR3 length is 15 residues. CDR1 and CDR2 (germline): SNHLY, FYNNEI. V shed 6 bases, J shed 2 bases, and the junction held 7 bases outside the gene matches. The CDR3 nucleotides are TGTGCCAGCAGCGCACAGGGGTTCCGCAATCAGCCCCAGCATTTT. Protein: CASSAQGFRNQPQHF.

The chain uses TRBV7-6 and TRBJ2-3; 7 bases map to TRBD2. This CDR3 contains 14 residues. The germline gives CDR1 SGHVS, CDR2 FNYEAQ. Losses at the gene ends were 2 bases for V and 2 bases for J; bases not matched to a gene: 1. CDR3 nucleotides: TGTGCCAGCAGCTTAAGCGGGAACACAGATACGCAGTATTTT. Translating gives CASSLSGNTDTQYF.

The chain recombines TRBV4-1 with TRBJ2-4, with D maybe TRBD1 (6 bases). The CDR3 has 15 amino acids. Trimming took off 4 bases at V and 8 bases at J, with 18 bases between the two ends. Germline assignment: CDR1 MGHRA and CDR2 YSYEKL. The CDR3: CASSRTGTPADIQYF. The CDR3 nucleotides are TGCGCCAGCAGCCGAACCGGGACACCTGCGGACATTCAGTACTTC.

J is TRBJ2-1 and V is TRBV18, with D possibly being TRBD2 (6 bases). Germline V gives CDR1 KGHSH, CDR2 LQKENI. The CDR3 spans 17 residues. Trimming pared 2 bases from V and 6 bases from J, leaving 20 bases between. The CDR3 region is CASSPSPGTDGLNEQFF. The CDR3 nucleotides are TGTGCCAGCTCACCATCACCTGGGACTGATGGCCTCAATGAGCAGTTCTTC.

The chain combines TRBV19 with TRBJ1-2; tentative D call: TRBD1 (6 bases). V lost 5 bases and J lost 3, with 10 bases in between. Per the germline V gene, CDR1 is LNHDA and CDR2 is SQIVND (reference sequence). The CDR3 consists of 13 residues. CDR3 sequence: CASSGQSDYGYTF. CDR3 DNA: TGTGCCAGTAGTGGACAGTCGGACTATGGCTACACCTTC.

The chain links TRBV7-9 to TRBJ1-2; TRBD1 matches 8 bases. Germline CDR1 SEHNR, CDR2 FQNEAQ (reference sequence). The CDR3 spans 13 residues. V dropped 5 bases and J dropped 4; count of bases not matched to a gene: 3. CDR3 in DNA: TGTGCCAGCAGCATACAGGGGGGCTATGGCTACACCTTC. Amino acids: CASSIQGGYGYTF.

This clone turned up a few times. This chain links TRBV5-4 with TRBJ2-7; TRBD2 matches at 16 bases. Per the germline V gene, CDR1 is SGHNT and CDR2 is YYREEE (reference sequence). V was clipped by 5 bases and J by 6 bases; unmatched bases: 8. This CDR3 has 16 amino acids. For the CDR3, the DNA is TGTGCCAGCAGTCCCGGGACTAGCGGGAGGGTCGGCGAGCAGTACTTC. Amino acids: CASSPGTSGRVGEQYF.